The next 10 T cell receptor beta chains were all read from a single sample in a study of beta chain features in type 1 diabetes. Study findings and constraints: When Type 1 diabetes patients were examined, their TCRB CDR3s proved moderately but significantly shorter in all four CD4+ subsets.

Expressed TCRB transcripts were sequenced because the entire RNA isolate underwent reverse transcription. Clones were read by immunoSEQ multiplex PCR, and TCRdb kept only the in-frame ones, dropping some. The data contain around 130,000 clones, over 15% of them seen just once; the ten biggest clones take up about 2.5%. No antigen is known for these receptors. Sequenced material: central memory CD4+ T cells from blood. The receptor source for this set is a man under 40 with type 1 diabetes.

This chain links TRBV5-1 with TRBJ1-6; D gene uncertain. V lost 5 bases to trimming and J lost 8 bases, with 17 bases between them. Per germline, CDR1 SGHRS and CDR2 YFSETQ. The CDR3 runs to 15 residues. CDR3 DNA sequence: TGCGCCAGCAGGGCGCGCCCCACAGTGGATTCACCCCTCCACTTT. Protein product: CASRARPTVDSPLHF.

This rearrangement joins TRBV18 to TRBJ1-2, with D unresolved. V was trimmed by 3 bases and J by 4 bases, leaving 9 bases between them. The CDR3 consists of 13 residues. Germline lookup yields CDR1 KGHSH and CDR2 LQKENI. CDR3 protein: CASSPEGPYGYTF. In DNA, the CDR3 is TGTGCCAGCTCACCGGAGGGTCCCTATGGCTACACCTTC.

This clone was observed a handful of times. The V gene is TRBV7-9, the J gene TRBJ1-4; D gene unclear. Trimming took 4 bases from V and 8 from J, leaving 8 bases between them. The CDR3 sequence is 12 residues long. Germline V CDR1 and CDR2: SEHNR, FQNEAQ (reference sequence). In nucleotides, the CDR3 is TGTGCCAGCAGCTCCGAAGGGGAAAAACTGTTTTTT. Translating gives CASSSEGEKLFF.

This rearrangement joins TRBV2 to TRBJ2-4; D might be TRBD2 (6 bases). The CDR3 runs 15 residues. V was pared by 0 bases and J by 4 bases, with 10 bases between. The V gene's germline CDR1 is SNHLY and CDR2 FYNNEI. Here the CDR3 DNA reads TGTGCCAGCAGTGAAGCGAGCGCGGGGAAAAACATTCAGTACTTC. Amino acids: CASSEASAGKNIQYF. The full variable domain, with the rest looked up from reference TRBV2 and TRBJ2-4, is EPEVTQTPSHQVTQMGQEVILRCVPISNHLYFYWYRQILGQKVEFLVSFYNNEISEKSEIFDDQFSVERPDGSNFTLKIRSTKLEDSAMYFCASSEASAGKNIQYFGAGTRLSVL.

This clone was counted many times. V and J are TRBV11-2 and TRBJ2-5, with a weak D call TRBD2 (5 bases). V dropped 5 bases and J dropped 2 bases, with 9 bases sitting between them. This CDR3 is built from 13 residues. Germline V CDR1 and CDR2: SGHAT, FQNNGV. The CDR3 coding sequence is TGTGCCAGCAGCCCGGACTCGCAAGAGACCCAGTACTTC. Translation gives CASSPDSQETQYF.

This rearrangement joins TRBV6-6 to TRBJ2-3; no firm D call. The CDR3 consists of 13 residues. Germline CDR1 is MNHNY and CDR2 is SVGAGI (reference sequence). V lost 5 bases, J lost 4 bases, and 10 bases lay in between. As DNA, the CDR3 is TGTGCCAGCAGTCTCCGTGAAGCAGATACGCAGTATTTT. It is translated as CASSLREADTQYF.

The V gene is TRBV29-1, the J gene TRBJ2-7; TRBD1 matches 8 bases. The CDR3 consists of 12 residues. CDR1 and CDR2 from the germline V gene are SQVTM and ANQGSEA. J lost 9 bases, V lost 5 bases, and 9 bases had no gene match. In nucleotides, the CDR3 is TGCAGCGTTTCGACAGGGGTTGAGGGGCAGTACTTC. Protein product: CSVSTGVEGQYF.

The V and J genes are TRBV5-1 and TRBJ2-5; 14 bases line up with TRBD2. Trimming cost V 4 bases and J 0 bases; bases outside gene matches: 5. Per germline, CDR1 SGHRS and CDR2 YFSETQ. The CDR3 loop spans 17 amino acids. The CDR3 DNA sequence: TGCGCCAGCAGCCGGACTAGCGGGGGGCGTTACCAAGAGACCCAGTACTTC. Translated: CASSRTSGGRYQETQYF.

This clone was seen more than once but under ten times. V and J are TRBV5-6 and TRBJ1-5, with TRBD1 identical over 8 bases. V lost 0 bases, J lost 3 bases, and 2 bases stayed unmatched. This CDR3 has 15 residues. Germline V gene data show CDR1 as SGHDT and CDR2 as YYEEEE. CDR3 in amino acids: CASSLGQGNNQPQHF. For the CDR3, the DNA is TGTGCCAGCAGCTTGGGACAGGGGAACAATCAGCCCCAGCATTTT.

This clone was recorded a few times. This chain connects TRBV9 to TRBJ2-3; D gene ambiguous. Germline lookup yields CDR1 SGDLS and CDR2 YYNGEE. Trimming took off 0 bases at V and 3 bases at J, with 2 bases between the two ends. The CDR3 is made up of 12 amino acids. The CDR3 loop is CASSVETDTQYF. CDR3 in DNA: TGTGCCAGCAGCGTAGAGACAGATACGCAGTATTTT. Using reference TRBV9 and TRBJ2-3 for the parts outside the CDR3, the full variable domain is DSGVTQTPKHLITATGQRVTLRCSPRSGDLSVYWYQQSLDQGLQFLIQYYNGEERAKGNILERFSAQQFPDLHSELNLSSLELGDSALYFCASSVETDTQYFGPGTRLTVL.